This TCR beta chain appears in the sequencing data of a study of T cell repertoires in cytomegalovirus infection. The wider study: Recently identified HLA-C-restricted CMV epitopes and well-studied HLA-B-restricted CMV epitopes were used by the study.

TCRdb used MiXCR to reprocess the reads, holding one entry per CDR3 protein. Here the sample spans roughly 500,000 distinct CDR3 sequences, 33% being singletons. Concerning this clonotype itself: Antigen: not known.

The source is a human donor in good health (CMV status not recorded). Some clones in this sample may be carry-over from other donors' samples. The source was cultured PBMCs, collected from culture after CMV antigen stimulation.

The CDR3 DNA follows: TGTGCCAGCAGCCGATGGAACACTGAAGCTTTCTTT. This sequence encodes CASSRWNTEAFF. The chain carries TRBV28 and TRBJ1-1; no clear D. The CDR3 is 12 residues long. The ends were cut back, 6 bases at V and 1 base at J, with 6 bases in the middle. Looked up from germline, CDR1 is MDHEN and CDR2 is SYDVKM.